The present T cell receptor (beta chain) was sequenced within a study of T cells in Graves' hyperthyroidism and ophthalmopathy. In its sample, this clonotype was seen many times. Antigen unknown. The CDR3 is 13 amino acids. Germline V CDR1 and CDR2: KGHDR, SFDVKD. The V end was cut by 3 bases, the J end by 6 bases, with 10 bases between. Study-level findings and limits: Ophthalmopathy prediction by the model preceded onset by a median approximately 6.9 months.

RNA transcripts were the template for amplifying TCR beta CDR3 regions. The TCR CDR3 first-round RT-PCR relied on the HTBI primer set. TCRdb ran MiXCR on the multiplex PCR reads and lists one entry per CDR3 protein. The sample has 350,000 to 450,000 distinct CDR3 sequences, about 14% seen once. The receptor was isolated from a man aged 50-60 years with Graves' ophthalmopathy. The sample comprised blood. The chain has TRBV24-1 and TRBJ1-2; a weak D match, TRBD1 (6 bases). In DNA, the CDR3 is TGTGCCACCAGTGATCCAGGGGATCATGGCTACACCTTC. Protein: CATSDPGDHGYTF.